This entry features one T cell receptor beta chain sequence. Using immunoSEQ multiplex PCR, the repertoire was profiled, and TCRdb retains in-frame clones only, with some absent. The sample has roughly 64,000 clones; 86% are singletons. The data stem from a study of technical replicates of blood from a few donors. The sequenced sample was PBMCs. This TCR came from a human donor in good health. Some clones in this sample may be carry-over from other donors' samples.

The CDR3 DNA reads as TGTGCCAGTAGTACACTTTACGCTTCCGGCGGGAGGGACGAGCAGTACTTC. Encoded protein: CASSTLYASGGRDEQYF. The chain carries TRBV19 and TRBJ2-7; 9 bases agree with TRBD2. This CDR3 is 17 amino acids long. Per germline, CDR1 LNHDA and CDR2 SQIVND (reference sequence). V shed 4 bases and J 5 bases; nucleotides not matched to a gene: 15.